This TCR beta chain was recovered during a study of regulatory T cells (dated by TCRdb to the late 2010s). About the full investigation: The study compared T-cell receptor beta repertoires of sorted regulatory, conventional CD4+ and CD8+ T cells in CD3G-deficient patients with those in healthy controls.

Evidence of autoimmunity was found in all CD3G-deficient patients, and more severe autoimmunity was observed in two of the patients. At testing, patients were between 2 and 39 years old and showed lower naive and higher memory CD4+ and CD8+ T-cell proportions. CD4+ cells were FACS-sorted into CD25-high CD127-low regulatory T cells and CD25-low CD127-high conventional CD4+ T cells. Roughly six individuals with CD3G deficiency made up the patient group. An international network of physicians spanning the United States, Europe and Asia provided the patient samples and clinical data. Peripheral blood mononuclear cells were isolated by Ficoll density separation. The CDR3, from cysteine to phenylalanine, totals 15 residues. Just CDR3 DNA is preserved here, 45 bases in frame from base 1. In the germline V gene (reference sequence), CDR1 corresponds to SEHNR and CDR2 to FQNEAQ. V lost 0 bases and J lost 4 bases, and the count of bases not matched to a germline gene is 0.

Study-level results and caveats: Repertoires from patients had restricted unique TRB V-J pairs and skewed V and J gene usage, with the strongest effect in regulatory T cells. Enrichment for hydrophobic residues at CDR3 positions 6 and 7 was found in conventional CD4+ T cells from CD3G-deficient patients, suggesting more self-reactive specificities.

To note about this clone: What this receptor recognizes is not known. Base qualities are not recorded, but no much larger clone differs from it by a single base.

For the multiplex PCR, 52 forward TRBV primers and 13 reverse TRBJ primers were used, and amplification bias was corrected with both assay-based and computational methods. Rearranged TRB loci were amplified from genomic DNA by multiplex PCR within the immunoSEQ assay. Sequencing of the TRB amplicons was done on an Illumina HiSeq platform. As for the authors' bioinformatics: Custom algorithms error-filtered the raw sequences and aligned the raw sequences to reference gene sequences, after which the immunoSEQ online tools were used for analysis. Frequencies of productive and nonproductive TRB rearrangements were evaluated among both unique and total sequences. For TRB CDR3 positions 6 and 7, hydrophobicity together with amino acid composition served as the basis for assessing self-reactivity potential. For group comparisons, t tests, Mann-Whitney tests or two-way ANOVA were performed in Prism software. TCRdb's version of the immuneACCESS table is confined to in-frame rearrangements and falls short of the full clone set. An unresolved V gene accounts for under half of the shortfall where checked; the remainder is of unknown origin. The DNA gave D and trimming, while V, J and clone size come from that table. This sample is represented by 30,000 to 40,000 clones; more than 85% of them were singletons. The ten top clones hold over 0.85% of the sample.

The chain uses TRBV7-9 and TRBJ2-1, with TRBD2 identical over 10 junction bases. The clonotype was recovered from a child aged 2 to 15 with CD3G deficiency. Sequencing was carried out using conventional CD4+ T cells sorted from blood. The base sequence is TGTGCCAGCAGCTTAGCACTAGCGGGGTACAATGAGCAGTTCTTC. The encoded protein is CASSLALAGYNEQFF.